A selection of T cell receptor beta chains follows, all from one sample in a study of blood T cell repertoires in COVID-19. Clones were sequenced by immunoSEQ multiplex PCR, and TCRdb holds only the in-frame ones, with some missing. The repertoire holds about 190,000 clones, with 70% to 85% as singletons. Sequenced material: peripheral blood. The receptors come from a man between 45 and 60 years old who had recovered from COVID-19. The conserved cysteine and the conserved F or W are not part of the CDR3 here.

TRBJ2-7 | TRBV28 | ASRSSGTSEQY
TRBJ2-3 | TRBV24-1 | ATSDPAPGQGRPDTQY
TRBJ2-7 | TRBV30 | AWGKRLFSYEQY
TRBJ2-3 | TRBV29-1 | SVEPDRGTDTQY
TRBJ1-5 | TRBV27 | ASSFSGIVGNQPQH
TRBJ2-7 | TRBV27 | ASGQDRSYEQY
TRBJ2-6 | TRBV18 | ASSPGASGANVLT
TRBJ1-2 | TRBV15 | ATSRRTGANYGYT
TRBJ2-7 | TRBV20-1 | SAGTGFEQY
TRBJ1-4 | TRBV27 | ASKGQGVSEKLF
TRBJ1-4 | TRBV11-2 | ASSLLGTGVEKLF
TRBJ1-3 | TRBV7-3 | ASSSTSSGNTIY
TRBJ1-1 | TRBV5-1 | ASSLVTQGTGTEAF
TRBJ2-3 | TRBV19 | ASSPTRLAGLLSADTQY
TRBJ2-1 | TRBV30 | AWKERTSGGNEQF
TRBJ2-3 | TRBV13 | ASSPTSGKPTDTQY
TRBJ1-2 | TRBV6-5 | ASSYSHSRANYGYT
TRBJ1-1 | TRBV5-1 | ASSLFTGENTEAF
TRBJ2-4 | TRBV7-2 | ASSRETSGGNIQY
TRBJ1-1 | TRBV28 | ASSFPGSNTEAF
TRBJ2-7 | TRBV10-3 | AISDVRGGEHDYEQY
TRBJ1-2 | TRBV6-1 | ASSDTGTDDGT
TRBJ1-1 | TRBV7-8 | ASSLGGRDRTLSEAF
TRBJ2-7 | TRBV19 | ASSITSASYEQY
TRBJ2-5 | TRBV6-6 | ASSYGTRQETQY
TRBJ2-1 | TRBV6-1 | ASSEELAGYPYNEQF
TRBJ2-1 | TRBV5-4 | ASSPTFRELDEQF
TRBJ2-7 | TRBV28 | ASSSLSYEQY
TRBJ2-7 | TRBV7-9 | ASSSSFTRYEQY
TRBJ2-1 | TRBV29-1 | SVARLAGEGSSYNEQF
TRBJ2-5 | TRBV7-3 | ASSLSTSGRQETQY
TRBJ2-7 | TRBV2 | ASSRGTRGTYEQY
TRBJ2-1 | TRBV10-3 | AISDPLLAGGPNEQF